Sequencing of this TCR beta chain was carried out in a study of molecular identifiers for immune sequencing clone quantification. Study summary: The replicates split RNA from roughly 20,000 or 100,000 naive CD8 cells five ways and sequenced four.

Germline V gives CDR1 SQVTM, CDR2 ANQGSEA. The CDR3 contains 11 residues. Between the trimmed V and J ends, which lost 6 bases and 7 bases, there was a span of 10 bases. Study conclusions and caveats: Same-barcode identical TCR molecules could make highly expanded clones look smaller than they are.

Ten or more counts support this clonotype. Its antigen is undetermined. TCRdb redid the calling of the PCR reads with MiXCR, one entry per CDR3 protein. The repertoire has about 640,000 distinct CDR3 sequences, 15% to 20% of them found once; the top ten carry 0.75% to 0.95%. The clonotype comes from a human donor in good health. Some libraries in this study had Jurkat cell RNA spiked in. This chain joins TRBV29-1 and TRBJ2-1, with D maybe TRBD1 (5 bases). Sequenced sample: naive CD8+ T cells from blood, with Jurkat cell RNA spiked in. This sample's subset: FACS-sorted CD8+CD4-CCR7+CD45RA+ naive T cells. The CDR3 here is CSVINRNEQFF. CDR3 coding DNA: TGCAGCGTGATAAACAGGAATGAGCAGTTCTTC.